This TCR beta chain derives from a study of T cells in Graves' hyperthyroidism and ophthalmopathy. The wider study: Peripheral blood specimens were obtained at initial diagnosis, prior to any treatment.

V was pared by 3 bases and J by 3 bases, with 12 bases between. Germline CDR1 SGHRS, CDR2 YFSETQ. The CDR3 spans 14 residues. This clonotype was counted at least ten times. RNA transcripts yielded amplified TCR beta CDR3 regions. During a first-round RT-PCR of the TCR CDR3, the HTBI primer set was used. TCRdb re-called the multiplex PCR reads with MiXCR, one entry per CDR3 protein. There are fewer than 650,000 distinct CDR3 sequences in the sample; approximately 15% occur only once, and approximately 14% lies in the top ten. When ophthalmopathy did not progress within 18 months, Graves' hyperthyroidism was considered stable. Uncontrolled infection, other autoimmune disease, pregnancy or lactation led to exclusion. Source material for PBMCs was 10 ml fresh peripheral blood.

Material: blood. The TCR comes from a woman between 35 and 50 years old with Graves' hyperthyroidism. The chain couples TRBV5-1 to TRBJ1-1, with a weak D call TRBD1 (6 bases). The chain's CDR3 is CASSSTGLDTEAFF. The CDR3 region has the DNA TGCGCCAGCAGCTCGACAGGATTGGACACTGAAGCTTTCTTT. Complete variable domain (other parts from reference TRBV5-1 and TRBJ1-1): KAGVTQTPRYLIKTRGQQVTLSCSPISGHRSVSWYQQTPGQGLQFLFEYFSETQRNKGNFPGRFSGRQFSNSRSEMNVSTLELGDSALYLCASSSTGLDTEAFFGQGTRLTVV.